A selection of T cell receptor beta chains follows, all from one sample in a study of shared clonotypes between healthy human individuals. Assay used: immunoSEQ multiplex PCR; TCRdb lists only in-frame clones, some missing. The data show hundreds of thousands of clones, with about 91% seen just once and approximately 24% held by the top ten. The sequencing input was naive CD8+ T cells sorted from blood. These receptors came from a man aged 25 to 40 in good health. The conserved cysteine and the conserved F or W are not part of the CDR3 here.

J gene | V gene | CDR3 protein
TRBJ2-1 | TRBV7-9 | ASSSSNGGRRFYNEQF
TRBJ2-1 | TRBV4-1 | ASSQAEGGSYNEQF
TRBJ2-1 | TRBV29-1 | SPFLTSERTKTYNEQF
TRBJ2-5 | TRBV5-1 | ASSLDKIGRVGETQY
TRBJ2-1 | TRBV6-1 | AAWTSGANNEQF
TRBJ2-1 | TRBV29-1 | SVAEELAYNEQF
TRBJ2-3 | TRBV28 | ASSPPGTGSTDTQY
TRBJ2-2 | TRBV4-1 | ASSQVAPPELAGDRTGELF
TRBJ2-7 | TRBV13 | ASSSAVAGAIHEQY
TRBJ2-1 | TRBV5-1 | ASSLEGHSYNEQF
TRBJ2-2 | TRBV6-5 | ASSYSLGGAGELF
TRBJ1-4 | TRBV10-3 | AISVDLGPNEKLF
TRBJ2-5 | TRBV5-4 | ASSLNDPRETQY
TRBJ1-2 | TRBV6-5 | ASSYSSGYYGYT
TRBJ2-7 | TRBV28 | ASSLGLYEQY
TRBJ1-5 | TRBV19 | ASSMSKGFQPQH
TRBJ1-1 | TRBV5-1 | ASWTGFENTEAF
TRBJ2-7 | TRBV5-6 | ASSFRQGVHEQY
TRBJ2-3 | TRBV29-1 | SVEDFHDGLAGGDNTDTQY
TRBJ1-1 | TRBV25-1 | ASSGLSRANTEAF
TRBJ2-1 | TRBV2 | ASSNSGRAYNEQF
TRBJ2-7 | TRBV7-9 | ASSFWTPSSYEQY
TRBJ2-1 | TRBV27 | ASSSLPGQLMF
TRBJ2-1 | TRBV14 | ASSFGLEFEQF
TRBJ2-2 | TRBV4-1 | ASSQGPGFGTGELF
TRBJ2-5 | TRBV2 | ASPGTGGTQY